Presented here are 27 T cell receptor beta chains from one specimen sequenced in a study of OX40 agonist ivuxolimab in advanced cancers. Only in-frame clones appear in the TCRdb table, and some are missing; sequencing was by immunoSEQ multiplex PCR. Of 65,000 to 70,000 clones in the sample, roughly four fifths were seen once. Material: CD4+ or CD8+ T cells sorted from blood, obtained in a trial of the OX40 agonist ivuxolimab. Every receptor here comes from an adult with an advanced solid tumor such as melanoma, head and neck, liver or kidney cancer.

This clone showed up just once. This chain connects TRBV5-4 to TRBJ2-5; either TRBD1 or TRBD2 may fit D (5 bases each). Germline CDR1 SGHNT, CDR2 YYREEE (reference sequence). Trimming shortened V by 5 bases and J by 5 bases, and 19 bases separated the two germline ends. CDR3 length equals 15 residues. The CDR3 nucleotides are TGTGCCAGCAGTGCTATGATCGGGACCGGGGAGACCCAGTACTTC. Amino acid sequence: CASSAMIGTGETQYF. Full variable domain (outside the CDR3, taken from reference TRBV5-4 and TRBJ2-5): ETGVTQSPTHLIKTRGQQVTLRCSSQSGHNTVSWYQQALGQGPQFIFQYYREEENGRGNFPPRFSGLQFPNYSSELNVNALELDDSALYLCASSAMIGTGETQYFGPGTRLLVL.

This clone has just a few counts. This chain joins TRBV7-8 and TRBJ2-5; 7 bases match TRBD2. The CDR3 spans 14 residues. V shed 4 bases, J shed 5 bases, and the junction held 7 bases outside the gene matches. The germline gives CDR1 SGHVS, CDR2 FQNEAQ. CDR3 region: CASSSTREEETQYF. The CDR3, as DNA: TGTGCCAGCAGCTCCACCCGGGAGGAGGAGACCCAGTACTTC.

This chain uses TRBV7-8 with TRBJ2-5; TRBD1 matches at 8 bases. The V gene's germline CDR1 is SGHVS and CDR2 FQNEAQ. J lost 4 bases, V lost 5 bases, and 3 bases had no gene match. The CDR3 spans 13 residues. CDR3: CASSTTGVETQYF. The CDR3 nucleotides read TGTGCCAGCAGCACGACAGGGGTAGAGACCCAGTACTTC.

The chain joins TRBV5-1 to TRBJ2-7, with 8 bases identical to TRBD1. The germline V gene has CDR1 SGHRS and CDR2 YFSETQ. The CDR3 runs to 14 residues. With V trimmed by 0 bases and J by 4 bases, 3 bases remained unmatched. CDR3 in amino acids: CASSLGQGAYEQYF. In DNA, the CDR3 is TGCGCCAGCAGCTTGGGGCAGGGGGCTTACGAGCAGTACTTC. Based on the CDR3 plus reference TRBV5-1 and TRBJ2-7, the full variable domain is KAGVTQTPRYLIKTRGQQVTLSCSPISGHRSVSWYQQTPGQGLQFLFEYFSETQRNKGNFPGRFSGRQFSNSRSEMNVSTLELGDSALYLCASSLGQGAYEQYFGPGTRLTVT.

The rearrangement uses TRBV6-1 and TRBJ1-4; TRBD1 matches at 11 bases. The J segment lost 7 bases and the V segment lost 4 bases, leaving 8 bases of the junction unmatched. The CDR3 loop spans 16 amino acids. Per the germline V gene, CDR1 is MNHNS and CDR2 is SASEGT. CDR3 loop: CASSGGQGVLSEKLFF. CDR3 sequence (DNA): TGTGCCAGCAGTGGGGGACAGGGGGTTCTGAGTGAAAAACTGTTTTTT.

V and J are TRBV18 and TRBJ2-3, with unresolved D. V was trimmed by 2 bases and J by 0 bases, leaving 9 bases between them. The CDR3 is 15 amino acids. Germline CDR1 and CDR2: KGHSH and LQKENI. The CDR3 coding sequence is TGTGCCAGCTCACCAGTGTTAGAAAGCACAGATACGCAGTATTTT. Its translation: CASSPVLESTDTQYF.

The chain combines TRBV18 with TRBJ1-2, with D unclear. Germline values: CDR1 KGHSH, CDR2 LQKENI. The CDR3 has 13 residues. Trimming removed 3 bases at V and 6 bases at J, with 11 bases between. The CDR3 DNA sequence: TGTGCCAGCTCACCTCCGGCGCGGGATGGCTACACCTTC. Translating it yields CASSPPARDGYTF.

The CDR3 is CASSRTKTGLNTGELFF. The CDR3 DNA follows: TGTGCCAGCAGCCGGACAAAGACAGGGTTGAACACCGGGGAGCTGTTTTTT. The J gene is TRBJ2-2, the V gene TRBV7-9, with 7 bases identical to TRBD1. The CDR3 runs to 17 residues. Germline V gene data show CDR1 as SEHNR and CDR2 as FQNEAQ (reference sequence). V trimming: 5 bases; J trimming: 1 base; junction bases outside the gene matches: 10.

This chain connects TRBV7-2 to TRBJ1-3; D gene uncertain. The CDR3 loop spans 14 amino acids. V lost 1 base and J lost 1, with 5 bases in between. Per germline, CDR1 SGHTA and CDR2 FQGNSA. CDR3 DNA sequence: TGTGCCAGCAGCTTAGGGGGATCTGGAAACACCATATATTTT. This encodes CASSLGGSGNTIYF.

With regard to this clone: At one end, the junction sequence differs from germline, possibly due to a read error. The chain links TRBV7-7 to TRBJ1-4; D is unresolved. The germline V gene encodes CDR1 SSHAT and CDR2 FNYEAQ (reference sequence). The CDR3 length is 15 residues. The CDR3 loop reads CASSARNGANEKLFF. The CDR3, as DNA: TGTGCTAGCAGCGCAAGGAACGGGGCTAATGAAAAACTGTTTTTT.

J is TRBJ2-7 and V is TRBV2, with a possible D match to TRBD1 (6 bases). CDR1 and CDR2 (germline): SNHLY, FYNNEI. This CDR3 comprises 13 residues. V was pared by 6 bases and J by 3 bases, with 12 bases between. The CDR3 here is CASSRNRDYEQYF. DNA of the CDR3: TGTGCCAGCAGCCGCAACAGGGACTACGAGCAGTACTTC. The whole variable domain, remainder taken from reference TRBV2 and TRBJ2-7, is EPEVTQTPSHQVTQMGQEVILRCVPISNHLYFYWYRQILGQKVEFLVSFYNNEISEKSEIFDDQFSVERPDGSNFTLKIRSTKLEDSAMYFCASSRNRDYEQYFGPGTRLTVT.

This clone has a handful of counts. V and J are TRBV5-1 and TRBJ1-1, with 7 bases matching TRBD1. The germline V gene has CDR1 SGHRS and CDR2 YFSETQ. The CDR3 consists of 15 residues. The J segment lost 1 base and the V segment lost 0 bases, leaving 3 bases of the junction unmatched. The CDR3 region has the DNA TGCGCCAGCAGCTTGGAGACAGGGACGAACACTGAAGCTTTCTTT. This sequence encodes CASSLETGTNTEAFF.

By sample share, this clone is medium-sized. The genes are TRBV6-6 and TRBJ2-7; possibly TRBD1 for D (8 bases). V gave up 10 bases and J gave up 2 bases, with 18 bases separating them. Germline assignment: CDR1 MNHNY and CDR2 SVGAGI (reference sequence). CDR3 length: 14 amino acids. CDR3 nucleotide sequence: TGTGCCACCGGGCGGGGGACAGGTGCCTACGAGCAGTACTTC. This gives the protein CATGRGTGAYEQYF.

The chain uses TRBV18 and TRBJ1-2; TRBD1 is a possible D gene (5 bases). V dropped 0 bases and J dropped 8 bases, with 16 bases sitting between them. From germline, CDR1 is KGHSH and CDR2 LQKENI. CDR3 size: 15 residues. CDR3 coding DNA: TGTGCCAGCTCACCACCGGGGGTCCGGGATGTGGGCTACACCTTC. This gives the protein CASSPPGVRDVGYTF.

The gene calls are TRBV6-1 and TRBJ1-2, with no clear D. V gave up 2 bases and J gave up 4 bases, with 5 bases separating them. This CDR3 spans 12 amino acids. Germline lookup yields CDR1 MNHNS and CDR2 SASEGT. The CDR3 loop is CASSERGYGYTF. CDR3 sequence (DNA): TGTGCCAGCAGTGAACGGGGCTATGGCTACACCTTC.

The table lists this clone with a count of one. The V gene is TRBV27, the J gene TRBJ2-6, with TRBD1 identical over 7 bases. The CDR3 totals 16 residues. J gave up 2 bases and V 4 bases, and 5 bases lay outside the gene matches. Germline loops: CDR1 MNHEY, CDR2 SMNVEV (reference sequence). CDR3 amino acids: CASSSWTGAGANVLTF. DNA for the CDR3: TGTGCCAGCAGTTCGTGGACAGGCGCTGGGGCCAACGTCCTGACTTTC.

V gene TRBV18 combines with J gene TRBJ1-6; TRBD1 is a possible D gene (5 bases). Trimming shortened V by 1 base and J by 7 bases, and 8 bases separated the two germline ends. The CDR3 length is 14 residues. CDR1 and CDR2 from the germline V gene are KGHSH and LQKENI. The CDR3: CASSPQTDNSPLHF. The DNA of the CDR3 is TGTGCCAGCTCACCACAGACAGACAATTCACCCCTCCACTTT.

The CDR3 protein is CASSLNTAYGYTF. The CDR3 region has the DNA TGTGCCAGCAGCTTAAACACGGCCTATGGCTACACCTTC. The rearrangement uses TRBV7-9 and TRBJ1-2; D is ambiguous. CDR3 length: 13 residues. V lost 2 bases and J 4 bases, leaving 8 bases between the germline ends. CDR1 SEHNR and CDR2 FQNEAQ come from the germline V gene (reference sequence).

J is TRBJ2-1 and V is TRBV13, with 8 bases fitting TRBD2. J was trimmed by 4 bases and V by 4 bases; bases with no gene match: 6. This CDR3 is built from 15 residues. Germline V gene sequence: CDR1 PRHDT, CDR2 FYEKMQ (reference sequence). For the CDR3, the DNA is TGTGCCAGCAGCTCCGGGACTAGAGTTTACAATGAGCAGTTCTTC. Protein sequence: CASSSGTRVYNEQFF.

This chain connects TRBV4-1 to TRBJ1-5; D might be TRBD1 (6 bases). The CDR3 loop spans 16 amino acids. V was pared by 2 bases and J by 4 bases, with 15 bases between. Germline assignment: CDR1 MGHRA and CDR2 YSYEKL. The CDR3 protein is CASSQPYPRGNQPQHF. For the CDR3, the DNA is TGCGCCAGCAGCCAACCCTACCCCAGGGGTAATCAGCCCCAGCATTTT.

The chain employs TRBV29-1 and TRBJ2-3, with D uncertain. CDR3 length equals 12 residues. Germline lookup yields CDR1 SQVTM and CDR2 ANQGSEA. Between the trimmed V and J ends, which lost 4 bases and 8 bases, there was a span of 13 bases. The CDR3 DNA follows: TGCAGCGTTGGGGCAGATTGGGGTACGCAGTATTTT. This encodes CSVGADWGTQYF.

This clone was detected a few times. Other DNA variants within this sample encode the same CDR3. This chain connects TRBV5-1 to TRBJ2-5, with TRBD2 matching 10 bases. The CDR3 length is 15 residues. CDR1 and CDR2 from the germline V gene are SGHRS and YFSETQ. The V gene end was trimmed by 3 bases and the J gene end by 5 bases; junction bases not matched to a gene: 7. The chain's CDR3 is CASSSTSGEGETQYF. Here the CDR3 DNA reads TGCGCCAGCAGCTCCACTAGCGGGGAGGGTGAGACCCAGTACTTC.

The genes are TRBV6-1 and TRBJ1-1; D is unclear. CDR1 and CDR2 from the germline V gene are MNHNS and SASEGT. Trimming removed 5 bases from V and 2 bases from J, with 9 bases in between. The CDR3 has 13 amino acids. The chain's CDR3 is CASSIRPNTEAFF. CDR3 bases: TGTGCCAGCAGTATCCGACCCAACACTGAAGCTTTCTTT.

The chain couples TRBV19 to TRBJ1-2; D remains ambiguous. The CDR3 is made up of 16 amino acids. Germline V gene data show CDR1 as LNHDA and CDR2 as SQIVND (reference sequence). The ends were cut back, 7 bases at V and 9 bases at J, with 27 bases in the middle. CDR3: CASTRSGGPFAASYTF. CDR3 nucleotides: TGTGCCAGTACCCGTAGCGGTGGGCCCTTTGCTGCTAGCTACACCTTC.

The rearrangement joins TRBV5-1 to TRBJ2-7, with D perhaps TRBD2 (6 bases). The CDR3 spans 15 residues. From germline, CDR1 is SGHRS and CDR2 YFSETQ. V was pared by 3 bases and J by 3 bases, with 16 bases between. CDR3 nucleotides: TGCGCCAGCAGCTCCGGAGGGGTGGGCGGCTACGAGCAGTACTTC. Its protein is CASSSGGVGGYEQYF.

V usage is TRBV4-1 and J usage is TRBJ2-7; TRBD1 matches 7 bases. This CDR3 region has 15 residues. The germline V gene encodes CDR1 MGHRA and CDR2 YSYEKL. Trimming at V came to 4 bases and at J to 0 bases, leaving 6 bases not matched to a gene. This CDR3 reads CASSPETGSSYEQYF. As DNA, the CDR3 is TGCGCCAGCAGCCCAGAGACAGGGAGCTCCTACGAGCAGTACTTC.

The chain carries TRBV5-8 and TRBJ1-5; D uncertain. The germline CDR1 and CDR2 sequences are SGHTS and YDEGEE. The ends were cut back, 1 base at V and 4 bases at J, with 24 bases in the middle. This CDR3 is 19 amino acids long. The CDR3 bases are TGTGCCAGCAGCTTGTTTGAGGGCGCGATGATTAAGTGGAATCAGCCCCAGCATTTT. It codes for CASSLFEGAMIKWNQPQHF.